This passage covers 17 T cell receptor beta chains from one sample sequenced in a study of Ad26.COV2.S vaccination and SARS-CoV-2 variants. The table came from immunoSEQ multiplex PCR; TCRdb's copy has only in-frame clones and leaves some out. The repertoire consists of 200,000 to 300,000 clones, with 88% occurring once and the leading ten covering about 10%. Treatment defined: approximately 18 received Ad26.COV2.S at low or high dose, single or two shots; about five received placebo; per-sample allocation not given. Day 63 following the first vaccine or placebo injection was when the samples were taken. The material was peripheral blood, obtained in a trial of Ad26.COV2.S vaccine versus placebo. Receptor source: a person between 18 and 59 years old who received the Ad26.COV2.S COVID-19 vaccine or a placebo.

The V and J genes are TRBV4-2 and TRBJ1-2; a possible D gene is TRBD1 (5 bases). This CDR3 spans 15 amino acids. V was trimmed by 1 base and J by 4 bases, leaving 13 bases between them. Looked up from germline, CDR1 is LGHNA and CDR2 is YNFKEQ. CDR3 DNA sequence: TGTGCCAGCAGCCAAGGAGGGCAGGGTTCCTATGGCTACACCTTC. Amino acid sequence: CASSQGGQGSYGYTF.

This rearrangement joins TRBV27 to TRBJ2-1, with TRBD2 as a possible D gene (5 bases). V lost 1 base and J lost 7, with 11 bases in between. CDR1 MNHEY and CDR2 SMNVEV come from the germline V gene (reference sequence). The CDR3 contains 14 residues. CDR3: CASSLFSRGNEQFF. The CDR3 region has the DNA TGTGCCAGCAGTTTATTTTCTCGCGGGAATGAGCAGTTCTTC.

This clone came up a few times. The chain carries TRBV6-2 or TRBV6-3 and TRBJ2-7; 7 nucleotides align to TRBD2. V shed 0 bases, J shed 5 bases, and the junction held 4 bases outside the gene matches. The CDR3 consists of 14 residues. The germline V gene encodes CDR1 MNHEY and CDR2 SVGEGT. CDR3: CASSYSAGVNEQYF. The CDR3 coding sequence is TGTGCCAGCAGTTACTCGGCGGGGGTCAACGAGCAGTACTTC.

The V gene is TRBV18, the J gene TRBJ1-1, with D possibly matching TRBD1 (6 bases). Trimming cost V 3 bases and J 1 base, with 15 bases left between them. Germline V gene sequence: CDR1 KGHSH, CDR2 LQKENI. CDR3 size: 16 residues. The CDR3 region is CASSPLTGLENTEAFF. DNA of the CDR3: TGTGCCAGCTCACCGCTCACAGGGCTTGAGAACACTGAAGCTTTCTTT.

The V call is TRBV6-1, the J call TRBJ1-5, with D possibly TRBD1 on 5 matching bases. V lost 1 base, J lost 6 bases, and 10 bases lay in between. The V gene's germline CDR1 is MNHNS and CDR2 SASEGT. This CDR3 region has 14 residues. The CDR3 spells CASSEVGGSQPQHF. The CDR3, as DNA: TGTGCCAGCAGTGAAGTTGGGGGGAGTCAGCCCCAGCATTTT.

The rearrangement uses TRBV6-6 and TRBJ1-1; D is unresolved. From germline, CDR1 is MNHNY and CDR2 SVGAGI (reference sequence). This CDR3 has 12 amino acids. Trimming pared 8 bases from V and 4 bases from J, leaving 11 bases between. The CDR3 bases are TGTGCCAGCTCCCTAGCGGTCACTGAAGCTTTCTTT. This encodes CASSLAVTEAFF.

The chain has TRBV10-3 and TRBJ1-1; no clear D gene. CDR1 is ENHRY and CDR2 is SYGVKD in the germline V gene. Trimming removed 6 bases at V and 4 bases at J, with 15 bases between. CDR3 size: 14 residues. CDR3 nucleotides: TGTGCCATCAGATTCGAGAGGGATATCACTGAAGCTTTCTTT. Encoded protein: CAIRFERDITEAFF.

The V and J genes are TRBV28 and TRBJ1-5; 8 bases line up with TRBD1. Germline lookup yields CDR1 MDHEN and CDR2 SYDVKM. Trimming cost V 6 bases and J 9 bases; bases outside gene matches: 10. This CDR3 is 14 amino acids long. The CDR3 DNA sequence: TGTGCCAGCAGCCACGGACAGGGAAAGATGCCCCAGCATTTT. Its translation: CASSHGQGKMPQHF.

The V gene is TRBV6-2 or TRBV6-3, the J gene TRBJ2-3; 9 positions agree with TRBD2. Germline CDR1 reads MNHEY; CDR2 reads SVGEGT. The CDR3 contains 17 residues. V shed 2 bases, J shed 5 bases, and the junction held 11 bases outside the gene matches. The CDR3 here is CASSYPPGGRAEDTQYF. The CDR3 region has the DNA TGTGCCAGCAGTTACCCCCCTGGCGGGAGGGCCGAAGATACGCAGTATTTT.

A single count supports this clone. The V and J genes are TRBV27 and TRBJ1-6, with D possibly being TRBD1 (6 bases). This CDR3 is 16 amino acids long. Germline assignment: CDR1 MNHEY and CDR2 SMNVEV (reference sequence). V was pared by 2 bases and J by 2 bases, with 10 bases between. The CDR3: CASSLTGRTYNSPLHF. CDR3 DNA: TGTGCCAGCAGTTTAACAGGGAGGACCTATAATTCACCCCTCCACTTT.

V and J are TRBV7-6 and TRBJ2-7, with 14 bases that match TRBD2. The length of the CDR3 is 17 residues. Per germline, CDR1 SGHVS and CDR2 FNYEAQ. V was clipped by 2 bases and J by 4 bases; unmatched bases: 7. The CDR3 is CASSLTGTSGSGYEQYF. The DNA for the CDR3 is TGTGCCAGCAGCTTAACCGGGACTAGCGGGAGTGGGTACGAGCAGTACTTC.

Only one count was recorded for this clone. This chain links TRBV28 with TRBJ2-7; TRBD1 matches at 7 bases. Germline V CDR1 and CDR2: MDHEN, SYDVKM. Trimming cost V 0 bases and J 4 bases; bases outside gene matches: 12. CDR3 length: 17 residues. The CDR3 region is CASSLWTSGGSGYEQYF. CDR3 sequence (DNA): TGTGCCAGCAGTTTATGGACATCAGGGGGATCGGGGTACGAGCAGTACTTC.

CDR3 region: CASSGAVSYEQYF. The CDR3 DNA is TGTGCCTCTTCCGGGGCAGTCTCCTACGAGCAGTACTTC. The V gene is TRBV19, the J gene TRBJ2-7; perhaps D is TRBD1 or TRBD2 (5 bases each). Germline CDR1 is LNHDA and CDR2 is SQIVND (reference sequence). This CDR3 spans 13 amino acids. The V end lost 11 bases, the J end lost 0 bases, and 14 bases lay between the germline ends.

The chain has TRBV3-1 (or the pseudogene TRBV3-2) and TRBJ2-1; weak D call: TRBD2 (5 bases). The CDR3 extends over 14 amino acids. Germline loops: CDR1 LGHDT, CDR2 YNNKEL (reference sequence). V was shortened by 1 base and J by 9 bases, with 13 bases between the two germline ends. The DNA for the CDR3 is TGTGCCAGCAGCCAAGTACGCGGGTTAGGTGAGCAGTTCTTC. Protein product: CASSQVRGLGEQFF.

This clone was observed a single time. This chain links TRBV5-1 with TRBJ2-5; 8 bases line up with TRBD2. The length of the CDR3 is 14 residues. Germline lookup yields CDR1 SGHRS and CDR2 YFSETQ. V trimming: 2 bases; J trimming: 4 bases; junction bases outside the gene matches: 4. The DNA of the CDR3 is TGCGCCAGCAGCTTAGATCTAGCGGGAGAGACCCAGTACTTC. This sequence encodes CASSLDLAGETQYF.

This CDR3 is CATILDTQYF. The CDR3 DNA reads TGTGCCACCATTTTAGATACGCAGTATTTT. This chain links TRBV25-1 with TRBJ2-3; D gene ambiguous. V dropped 10 bases and J dropped 5 bases, with 7 bases sitting between them. The germline gives CDR1 MGHDK, CDR2 SYGVNS. The CDR3 has 10 residues.

This clone has only one observation. CDR3 sequence: CASSVEPRATNEKLFF. The CDR3 coding sequence is TGTGCCAGCAGCGTAGAGCCCCGGGCAACTAATGAAAAACTGTTTTTT. V gene TRBV9 combines with J gene TRBJ1-4; D call uncertain. Per the germline V gene, CDR1 is SGDLS and CDR2 is YYNGEE. The CDR3 is 16 amino acids. The V end was cut by 0 bases, the J end by 0 bases, with 9 bases between.